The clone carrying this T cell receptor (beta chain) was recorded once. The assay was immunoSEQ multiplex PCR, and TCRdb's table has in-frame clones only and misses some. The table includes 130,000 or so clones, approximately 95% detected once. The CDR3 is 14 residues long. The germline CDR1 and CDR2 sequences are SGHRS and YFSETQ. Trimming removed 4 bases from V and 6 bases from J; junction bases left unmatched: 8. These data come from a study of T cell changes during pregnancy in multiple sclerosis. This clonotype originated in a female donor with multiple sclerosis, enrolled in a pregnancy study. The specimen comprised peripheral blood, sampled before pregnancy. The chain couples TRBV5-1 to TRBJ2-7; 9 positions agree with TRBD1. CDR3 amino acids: CASSPGQGGGEQYF. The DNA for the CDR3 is TGCGCCAGCAGCCCGGGACAGGGCGGAGGCGAGCAGTACTTC. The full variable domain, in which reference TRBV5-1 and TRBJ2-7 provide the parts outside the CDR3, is KAGVTQTPRYLIKTRGQQVTLSCSPISGHRSVSWYQQTPGQGLQFLFEYFSETQRNKGNFPGRFSGRQFSNSRSEMNVSTLELGDSALYLCASSPGQGGGEQYFGPGTRLTVT.